This record looks at one T cell receptor (beta chain) sequence and its context. The entry originates in a study of blood T cell repertoires in COVID-19. Participant-reported clinical history was the basis for cohort assignment. Per germline, CDR1 LNHDA and CDR2 SQIVND (reference sequence). The CDR3 length is 15 residues. Trimming removed 6 bases from V and 5 bases from J; junction bases left unmatched: 10. Profiling relied on immunoSEQ multiplex PCR, and the TCRdb table lists in-frame clones only, not all of them. The sample carries roughly 280,000 clones, 70% to 90% recorded once. The clonotype was recovered from a woman aged 25-40 years with acute COVID-19. The chain carries TRBV19 and TRBJ2-3; TRBD1 agrees at 8 bases. The sample taken for sequencing was PBMCs or T cells enriched from blood (not recorded which). As DNA, the CDR3 is TGTGCCAGTAGATACCGGGACAGGACGTTAGATACGCAGTATTTT. It translates to CASRYRDRTLDTQYF. The full variable domain, rest sourced from reference TRBV19 and TRBJ2-3, is DGGITQSPKYLFRKEGQNVTLSCEQNLNHDAMYWYRQDPGQGLRLIYYSQIVNDFQKGDIAEGYSVSREKKESFPLTVTSAQKNPTAFYLCASRYRDRTLDTQYFGPGTRLTVL.